The sequence of this T cell receptor (beta chain) was determined in a study of T cell responses to AZD1222 COVID-19 vaccine. General observations from the study: Every sample of the repertoires postdated the peak T cell response. Unmutated variant regions reportedly attract nearly half of all spike-specific TCRs. Among the donors, most were white British and more were female, and clonal diversity was possibly underestimated. Spike was spanned by vaccine-associated CD4 TCRs, which were dominant at 160-218 and 743-854.

In regard to this clone: As yet, its antigen is unknown.

Germline V gene sequence: CDR1 SNHLY, CDR2 FYNNEI. The CDR3 totals 14 residues. J gave up 7 bases and V 2 bases, and 4 bases lay outside the gene matches. Generated by immunoSEQ multiplex PCR, the TCRdb table keeps only in-frame clones and is missing some. The sample lists over 120,000 clones, around 92% occurring once. The rearrangement uses TRBV2 and TRBJ2-7; 11 nucleotides match TRBD2. This TCR came from an adult who had recovered from COVID-19. The sample here was peripheral blood, taken after recovery from COVID-19. The CDR3 nucleotides are TGTGCCAGCAGTGAAACTAGCGGGAGAGGAGAGCAGTACTTC. As protein: CASSETSGRGEQYF.